The present entry profiles one T cell receptor beta chain with its context. TCRdb keeps only in-frame clones here, not all; method: immunoSEQ multiplex PCR. Among roughly 100,000 clones, roughly 80% were seen once, and the ten largest hold 4% to 5.5%. V was clipped by 3 bases and J by 2 bases; unmatched bases: 2. The CDR3 runs 14 residues. Germline CDR1 is SNHLY and CDR2 is FYNNEI. The entry originates in a study of blood T cell repertoires in COVID-19. This receptor was taken from a human donor in a cohort sampled during active COVID-19. Material: peripheral blood. The chain has TRBV2 and TRBJ2-7, with 9 bases matching TRBD2. The CDR3 reads CASSEVAGAYEQYF. CDR3 in DNA: TGTGCCAGCAGTGAGGTAGCGGGGGCCTACGAGCAGTACTTC. Drawing the rest from reference TRBV2 and TRBJ2-7, the complete variable domain is EPEVTQTPSHQVTQMGQEVILRCVPISNHLYFYWYRQILGQKVEFLVSFYNNEISEKSEIFDDQFSVERPDGSNFTLKIRSTKLEDSAMYFCASSEVAGAYEQYFGPGTRLTVT.